This T cell receptor (beta chain) was profiled in a study of cytomegalovirus exposure and HLA in healthy donors. Broader study findings: Despite most TCR sequences being rare, some public TCRs occurred in many donors. The authors listed approximately 150 TCR beta chains as cytomegalovirus-associated. Several top significant clusters appeared, in a later analysis, to be linked to common viral pathogens.

This CDR3 contains 14 residues. The germline CDR1 and CDR2 sequences are MNHEY and SMNVEV (reference sequence). V lost 7 bases and J lost 1; bases outside the gene matches: 6. Primers for the PCR totalled 60 Vbeta and 13 Jbeta. The assay was immunoSEQ multiplex PCR, and TCRdb's table has in-frame clones only and misses some. The data show tens of thousands of clones, around four fifths seen once. In the case of this clone: Its target is unknown.

Sequencing input: PBMCs. V usage is TRBV27 and J usage is TRBJ1-1; 7 bases map to TRBD1. This sequence originates from a male donor in good health and CMV-seropositive. CDR3 bases: TGTGCCAGCACTTCAGGGGGTGGGAACACTGAAGCTTTCTTT. The encoded protein is CASTSGGGNTEAFF.